This T cell receptor (beta chain) was sequenced in a study of T cell responses to AZD1222 COVID-19 vaccine. Study-level points and caveats: Dominant at 160-218 and 743-854, vaccine-associated CD4 TCRs also spanned spike.

Method: immunoSEQ multiplex PCR; TCRdb's copy keeps in-frame clones and lacks some. The repertoire has 150,000 to 200,000 clones, about nine tenths of them found once; the top ten carry approximately 1.9%. V lost 5 bases and J 1 base, leaving 18 bases between the germline ends. Germline loops: CDR1 MNHEY, CDR2 SMNVEV (reference sequence). The CDR3 is 16 residues long. This clone is a singleton in its sample. Its antigen is as yet unknown. The sequence derives from an adult who received the AZD1222 COVID-19 vaccine. Source: peripheral blood, taken 28 days after the second AZD1222 dose. The rearrangement links TRBV27 to TRBJ2-7; unclear D gene. The CDR3 DNA reads as TGTGCCAGCAGTCAATCGTGGGCAGGTGAATCCTACGAGCAGTACTTC. Encoded protein: CASSQSWAGESYEQYF.